Sequencing of this TCR beta chain was carried out in a study of glioma-infiltrating T cells. Study results and limitations: CDR3 overlap between tissue and blood was very small. Above-expected tissue-blood divergence occurred in all gliomas, most in low-grade ones.

This clonotype was seen at least ten times. The antigen remains undetermined. Amplification of TCR alpha and beta CDR3 regions from RNA used iRepertoire nested multiplex PCR. Input was 100-400 ng of tissue mRNA or PBMC total RNA. TCRdb called the multiplex PCR reads again in MiXCR, with one record for every CDR3 protein. The table lists under 200,000 distinct CDR3 sequences, around 45% of them singletons. The CDR3 sequence is 16 residues long. Germline V gene lookup returns CDR1 DFQATT and CDR2 SNEGSKA (reference sequence). Trimming left V 0 bases short and J 0 bases short, with 13 bases between. Sequenced material: glioma tissue, nonneoplastic brain tissue, or PBMCs (not recorded which). The chain links TRBV20-1 to TRBJ2-3; D gene uncertain. This TCR was recovered from a human donor with low-grade glioma or glioblastoma, undergoing nonglioma brain surgery, or in good health (not recorded which). The CDR3, as DNA: TGCAGTGCTAGAGATTTTGTTTTGGACAGCACAGATACGCAGTATTTT. It translates to CSARDFVLDSTDTQYF.